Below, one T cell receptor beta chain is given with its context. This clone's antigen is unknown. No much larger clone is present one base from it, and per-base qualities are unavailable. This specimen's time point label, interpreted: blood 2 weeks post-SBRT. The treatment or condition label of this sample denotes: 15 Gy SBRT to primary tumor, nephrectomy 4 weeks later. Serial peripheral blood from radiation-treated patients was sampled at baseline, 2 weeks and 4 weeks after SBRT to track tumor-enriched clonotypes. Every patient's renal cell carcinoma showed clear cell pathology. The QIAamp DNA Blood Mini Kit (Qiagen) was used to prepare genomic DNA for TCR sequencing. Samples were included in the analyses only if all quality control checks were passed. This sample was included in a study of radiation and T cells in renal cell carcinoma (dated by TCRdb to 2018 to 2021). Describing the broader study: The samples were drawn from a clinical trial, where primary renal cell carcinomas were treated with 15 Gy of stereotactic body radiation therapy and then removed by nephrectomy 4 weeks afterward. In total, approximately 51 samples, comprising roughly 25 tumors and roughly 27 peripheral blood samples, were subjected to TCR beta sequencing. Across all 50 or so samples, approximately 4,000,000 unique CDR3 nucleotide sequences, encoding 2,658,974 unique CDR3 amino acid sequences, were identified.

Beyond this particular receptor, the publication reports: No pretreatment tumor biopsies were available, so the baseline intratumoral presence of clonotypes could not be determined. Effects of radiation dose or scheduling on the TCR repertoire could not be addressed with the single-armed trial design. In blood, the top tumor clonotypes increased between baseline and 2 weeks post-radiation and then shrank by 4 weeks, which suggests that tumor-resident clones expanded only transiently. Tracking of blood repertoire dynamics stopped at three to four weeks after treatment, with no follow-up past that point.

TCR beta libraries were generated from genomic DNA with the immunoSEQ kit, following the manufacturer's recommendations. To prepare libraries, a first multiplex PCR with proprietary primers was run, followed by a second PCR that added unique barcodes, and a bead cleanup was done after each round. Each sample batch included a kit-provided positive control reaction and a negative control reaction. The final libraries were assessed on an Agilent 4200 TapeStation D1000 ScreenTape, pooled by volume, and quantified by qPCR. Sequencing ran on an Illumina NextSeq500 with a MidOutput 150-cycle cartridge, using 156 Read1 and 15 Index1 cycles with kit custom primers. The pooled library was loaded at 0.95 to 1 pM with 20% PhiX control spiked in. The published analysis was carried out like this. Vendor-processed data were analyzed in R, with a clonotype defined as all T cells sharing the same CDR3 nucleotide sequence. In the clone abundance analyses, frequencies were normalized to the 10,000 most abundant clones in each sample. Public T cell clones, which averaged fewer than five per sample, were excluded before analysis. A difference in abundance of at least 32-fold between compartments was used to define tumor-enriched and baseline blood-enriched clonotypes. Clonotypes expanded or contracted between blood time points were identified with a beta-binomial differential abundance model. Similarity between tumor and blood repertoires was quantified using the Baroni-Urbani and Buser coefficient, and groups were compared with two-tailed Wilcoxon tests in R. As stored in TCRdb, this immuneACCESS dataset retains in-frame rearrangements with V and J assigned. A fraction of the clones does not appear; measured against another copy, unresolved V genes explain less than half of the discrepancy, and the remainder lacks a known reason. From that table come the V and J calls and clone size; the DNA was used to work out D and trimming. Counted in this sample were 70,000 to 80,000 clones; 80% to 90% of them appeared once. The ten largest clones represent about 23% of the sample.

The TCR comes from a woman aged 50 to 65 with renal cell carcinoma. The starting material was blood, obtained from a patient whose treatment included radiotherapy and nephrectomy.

At the DNA level, the sequence is TGTGCCAGCAGCAAAGAGGGGTCCCCGACACGTTGCTGGTCCTACGAGCAGTACTTC. This sequence encodes CASSKEGSPTRCWSYEQYF. The chain is encoded by TRBV21-1 joined to TRBJ2-7; the listed D gene, TRBD1, was not tested against the DNA. TRBV21-1 is flagged as a pseudogene. The CDR3 sequence holds 19 residues, the cysteine and phenylalanine included. Left in the record is the CDR3 DNA by itself, 57 bases read in frame from the first base.